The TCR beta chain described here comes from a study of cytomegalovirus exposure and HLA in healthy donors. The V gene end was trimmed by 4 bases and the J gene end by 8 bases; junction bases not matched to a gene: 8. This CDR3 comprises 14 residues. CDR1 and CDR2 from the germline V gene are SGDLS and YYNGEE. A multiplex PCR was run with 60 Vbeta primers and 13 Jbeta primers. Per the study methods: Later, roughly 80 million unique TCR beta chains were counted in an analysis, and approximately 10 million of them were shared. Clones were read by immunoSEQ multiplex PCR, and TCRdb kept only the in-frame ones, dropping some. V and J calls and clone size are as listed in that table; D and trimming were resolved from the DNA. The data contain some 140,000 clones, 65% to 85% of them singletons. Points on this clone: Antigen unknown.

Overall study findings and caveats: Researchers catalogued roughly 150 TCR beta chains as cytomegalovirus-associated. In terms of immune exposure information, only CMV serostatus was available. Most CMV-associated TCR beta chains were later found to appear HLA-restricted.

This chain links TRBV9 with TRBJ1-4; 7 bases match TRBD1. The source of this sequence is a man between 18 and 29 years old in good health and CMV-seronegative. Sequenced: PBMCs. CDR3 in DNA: TGTGCCAGCAGCACGTCCGGGACAGACGAAAAACTGTTTTTT. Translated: CASSTSGTDEKLFF.